Each of the 28 T cell receptor beta chains below was sequenced from the same sample in a study of OX40 agonist ivuxolimab in advanced cancers. Assay: immunoSEQ multiplex PCR; the TCRdb copy retains only in-frame clones and omits some. The sample yields about 22,000 clones, around nine tenths seen once. The source was CD4+ or CD8+ T cells sorted from blood, collected in a trial of the OX40 agonist ivuxolimab. Receptors were obtained from an adult with an advanced solid tumor such as melanoma, head and neck, liver or kidney cancer.

The genes are TRBV9 and TRBJ1-4; no clear D gene. With 3 bases removed from V and 3 bases from J, the gap between germline ends came to 18 bases. Germline CDR1 SGDLS, CDR2 YYNGEE. The CDR3 is made up of 17 amino acids. The CDR3 DNA sequence: TGTGCCAGCAGCGGATCCCCAGGACCCAACGCTAATGAAAAACTGTTTTTT. It is translated as CASSGSPGPNANEKLFF.

Comments on this clone: Since a far larger clone is one base different, this is likely a read error. This chain joins TRBV1 and TRBJ2-1; the table's D call TRBD2 went unverified against the DNA. TRBV1 is deemed a pseudogene. The CDR3 contains 13 residues. The CDR3: CTSSHDYYNEQFF. For the CDR3, the DNA is TGCACCAGCAGCCACGACTATTACAATGAGCAGTTCTTC.

A remark on this clone: The junction and the germline gene differ at one end; a read error may be behind it. The same CDR3 can be traced to other DNA sequences in this sample. This sequence joins TRBV9 and TRBJ2-1, with TRBD2 matching over 14 bases. The CDR3 loop spans 19 amino acids. Germline loops: CDR1 SGDLS, CDR2 YYNGEE. The DNA of the CDR3 is TGTGCCAGCAGCGTAGCCTCGGGACTAGCGGGAGATCTATTGAGTGAGCAATTCTTC. Translated: CASSVASGLAGDLLSEQFF.

The chain recombines TRBV30 with TRBJ2-3; TRBD2 aligns across 13 bases. The trim removed 2 bases at V and 3 bases at J, leaving 5 bases unmatched. The germline CDR1 and CDR2 sequences are GTSNPN and SVGIG (reference sequence). The CDR3 is made up of 16 amino acids. CDR3 loop: CAWSLWTSGSTDTQYF. The DNA of the CDR3 is TGTGCCTGGAGTCTATGGACTAGCGGGAGTACAGATACGCAGTATTTT.

The genes are TRBV7-9 and TRBJ2-1; tentatively, D is TRBD2 (5 bases). The CDR3 is 14 amino acids. Deletions cut 0 bases from V and 6 bases from J, with 9 bases between. From germline, CDR1 is SEHNR and CDR2 FQNEAQ (reference sequence). CDR3 sequence reads: CASSLAWLANEQFF. The CDR3, as DNA: TGTGCCAGCAGCTTAGCTTGGCTAGCCAATGAGCAGTTCTTC.

V usage is TRBV30 and J usage is TRBJ1-1, with a possible D match to TRBD1 (5 bases). This CDR3 spans 12 amino acids. V was pared by 5 bases and J by 0 bases, with 7 bases between. CDR1 is GTSNPN, CDR2 SVGIG, per germline (reference sequence). The CDR3: CAWGGLNTEAFF. The CDR3 DNA sequence: TGTGCCTGGGGGGGGTTGAACACTGAAGCTTTCTTT. Full variable domain (outside the CDR3, taken from reference TRBV30 and TRBJ1-1): SQTIHQWPATLVQPVGSPLSLECTVEGTSNPNLYWYRQAAGRGLQLLFYSVGIGQISSEVPQNLSASRPQDRQFILSSKKLLLSDSGFYLCAWGGLNTEAFFGQGTRLTVV.

The chain couples TRBV9 to TRBJ2-2; weak D call: TRBD2 (6 bases). Trimming left V 4 bases short and J 0 bases short, with 13 bases between. There are 16 residues in the CDR3. The germline gives CDR1 SGDLS, CDR2 YYNGEE. The CDR3 DNA reads as TGTGCCAGCAGCCCGGAGGGCCAACCGAACACCGGGGAGCTGTTTTTT. Amino acid sequence: CASSPEGQPNTGELFF.

This clone was recorded once. This CDR3 is CASRAEGGTGELFF. As DNA, the CDR3 is TGTGCCAGCAGGGCTGAGGGGGGAACCGGGGAGCTGTTTTTT. J is TRBJ2-2 and V is TRBV28; D tentatively reads TRBD1 or TRBD2 (6 bases each). This CDR3 contains 14 residues. Per the germline V gene, CDR1 is MDHEN and CDR2 is SYDVKM. The V gene lost 6 bases and the J gene lost 5 bases, with 13 bases spanning the gap.

This clone has only a few counts. The chain combines TRBV5-1 with TRBJ2-5, with 12 nucleotides matching TRBD2. The CDR3 is 16 amino acids. V shed 0 bases and J 3 bases; nucleotides not matched to a gene: 3. The germline gives CDR1 SGHRS, CDR2 YFSETQ. CDR3 in DNA: TGCGCCAGCAGCTTGGCCCTAGCGGGAGGGAAAGAGACCCAGTACTTC. Residues: CASSLALAGGKETQYF. The full variable domain, completed using reference TRBV5-1 and TRBJ2-5, is KAGVTQTPRYLIKTRGQQVTLSCSPISGHRSVSWYQQTPGQGLQFLFEYFSETQRNKGNFPGRFSGRQFSNSRSEMNVSTLELGDSALYLCASSLALAGGKETQYFGPGTRLLVL.

This chain connects TRBV4-3 to TRBJ1-2; D remains unclear. V gave up 1 base and J gave up 8 bases, with 8 bases separating them. Per germline, CDR1 LGHNA and CDR2 YSLEER. The CDR3 covers 12 residues. CDR3 DNA sequence: TGCGCCAGCAGCCAAGGACATGAAGGCTACACCTTC. Amino acid sequence: CASSQGHEGYTF.

The V and J genes are TRBV18 and TRBJ2-1; D may correspond to TRBD1 or TRBD2 (6 bases each). V lost 1 base, J lost 2 bases, and 9 bases lay in between. Germline CDR1 and CDR2: KGHSH and LQKENI. This CDR3 has 15 amino acids. The DNA of the CDR3 is TGTGCCAGCTCACCACGGGGGGCCACCTACAATGAGCAGTTCTTC. Residues: CASSPRGATYNEQFF.

The rearrangement links TRBV14 to TRBJ2-1; D possibly matches TRBD1 or TRBD2 (6 bases each). The V and J ends lost 0 bases and 9 bases respectively, with 12 bases between them. Germline V gives CDR1 SGHDN, CDR2 FVKESK. The CDR3 is 14 amino acids. This CDR3 reads CASSQEGGPLEQFF. The CDR3 DNA reads as TGTGCCAGCAGCCAAGAAGGGGGGCCGCTTGAGCAGTTCTTC.

This CDR3 is CASSQVRGAHGYTF. The CDR3 region has the DNA TGTGCCAGCAGCCAAGTTCGGGGGGCACATGGCTACACCTTC. The chain recombines TRBV14 with TRBJ1-2; the D gene is possibly TRBD1 (6 bases). V lost 1 base to trimming and J lost 6 bases, with 12 bases between them. Germline CDR1 reads SGHDN; CDR2 reads FVKESK. This CDR3 comprises 14 residues.

This chain joins TRBV28 and TRBJ2-2; no clear D. The V gene lost 4 bases and the J gene lost 3 bases, with 0 bases spanning the gap. Germline assignment: CDR1 MDHEN and CDR2 SYDVKM. This CDR3 has 11 residues. The CDR3 sequence is CASSYTGELFF. In DNA, the CDR3 is TGTGCCAGCAGTTACACCGGGGAGCTGTTTTTT.

The J gene is TRBJ1-2, the V gene TRBV27; 9 bases agree with TRBD1. V was pared by 0 bases and J by 4 bases, with 6 bases of the junction left unmatched. Germline lookup yields CDR1 MNHEY and CDR2 SMNVEV (reference sequence). The CDR3 totals 16 residues. CDR3 sequence: CASSLSLTGGGYGYTF. The CDR3, as DNA: TGTGCCAGCAGTTTATCGTTAACAGGGGGCGGCTATGGCTACACCTTC.

The chain couples TRBV9 to TRBJ2-7, with D tentatively TRBD2 (5 bases). This CDR3 is built from 14 residues. The ends were cut back, 0 bases at V and 2 bases at J, with 9 bases in the middle. Germline CDR1 reads SGDLS; CDR2 reads YYNGEE. The CDR3 sequence is CASSVGTGTYEQYF. The CDR3, as DNA: TGTGCCAGCAGCGTAGGGACGGGAACCTACGAGCAGTACTTC. The full variable domain, rest sourced from reference TRBV9 and TRBJ2-7, is DSGVTQTPKHLITATGQRVTLRCSPRSGDLSVYWYQQSLDQGLQFLIQYYNGEERAKGNILERFSAQQFPDLHSELNLSSLELGDSALYFCASSVGTGTYEQYFGPGTRLTVT.

This sequence joins TRBV30 and TRBJ2-7; D unresolved. Deletions cut 2 bases from V and 0 bases from J, with 5 bases between. In germline, CDR1 is GTSNPN, CDR2 SVGIG (reference sequence). This CDR3 has 12 residues. The CDR3 loop is CAWSFVSYEQYF. CDR3 sequence (DNA): TGTGCCTGGAGTTTTGTCTCCTACGAGCAGTACTTC.

This chain connects TRBV10-1 to TRBJ2-3, with D maybe TRBD2 (5 bases). The CDR3 loop spans 15 amino acids. Deletions cut 4 bases from V and 5 bases from J, with 16 bases between. Germline V lookup: CDR1 WNHNN, CDR2 SYGVQD (reference sequence). The CDR3 protein is CASSGARSTRDTQYF. For the CDR3, the DNA is TGCGCCAGCAGTGGGGCCCGTTCTACTAGAGATACGCAGTATTTT.

The chain employs TRBV25-1 and TRBJ1-2; 8 bases fit TRBD1. With 4 bases clipped from V and 4 bases from J, the junction kept 5 bases outside the gene matches. Germline V gene data show CDR1 as MGHDK and CDR2 as SYGVNS. The CDR3 consists of 14 residues. CDR3 coding DNA: TGTGCCAGCAGTGCTAGGACAGGGATCTATGGCTACACCTTC. Its translation is CASSARTGIYGYTF.

The chain joins TRBV27 to TRBJ2-3; D is unclear. The V gene's germline CDR1 is MNHEY and CDR2 SMNVEV (reference sequence). V was trimmed by 2 bases and J by 2 bases, leaving 11 bases between them. The CDR3 spans 15 residues. This CDR3 reads CASSLQSGHTDTQYF. The CDR3 bases are TGTGCCAGCAGTTTACAGTCTGGGCACACAGATACGCAGTATTTT.

This chain connects TRBV27 to TRBJ2-7; TRBD1 matches 9 bases. The CDR3 runs 15 residues. V lost 5 bases and J lost 3; bases outside the gene matches: 8. Germline V gene data show CDR1 as MNHEY and CDR2 as SMNVEV (reference sequence). The CDR3: CASSASGTGFYEQYF. Here the CDR3 DNA reads TGTGCCAGCAGTGCCTCCGGGACAGGGTTCTACGAGCAGTACTTC.

The chain combines TRBV7-9 with TRBJ2-7; TRBD1 matches at 9 bases. Germline CDR1 reads SEHNR; CDR2 reads FQNEAQ (reference sequence). CDR3 size: 14 residues. V was pared by 2 bases and J by 5 bases, with 4 bases of the junction left unmatched. CDR3 coding DNA: TGTGCCAGCAGCTTAAGGGACAGGGTCCACGAGCAGTACTTC. Its translation is CASSLRDRVHEQYF.

In this sample, this clone turned up once. The chain has TRBV10-1 and TRBJ2-7; D is uncertain. Germline CDR1 reads WNHNN; CDR2 reads SYGVQD (reference sequence). Trimming shortened V by 2 bases and J by 1 base, and 6 bases separated the two germline ends. This CDR3 region has 13 residues. CDR3 bases: TGCGCCAGCAGTGAGGCGCGGTCCTACGAGCAGTACTTC. It is translated as CASSEARSYEQYF.

This clone was seen only a few times. The V call is TRBV30, the J call TRBJ2-2, with D perhaps matching TRBD1 or TRBD2 (6 bases each). The CDR3 totals 16 residues. V was cut by 5 bases and J by 9 bases, with 25 bases left in between. In germline, CDR1 is GTSNPN, CDR2 SVGIG (reference sequence). The CDR3 nucleotides read TGTGCCTGGTACTACCCGGGCGGGACAATCCACCGGGAGCTGTTTTTT. Amino acids: CAWYYPGGTIHRELFF. The variable domain in full, completed from reference TRBV30 and TRBJ2-2, reads SQTIHQWPATLVQPVGSPLSLECTVEGTSNPNLYWYRQAAGRGLQLLFYSVGIGQISSEVPQNLSASRPQDRQFILSSKKLLLSDSGFYLCAWYYPGGTIHRELFFGEGSRLTVL.

The genes are TRBV11-3 and TRBJ1-2; the D gene is possibly TRBD1 (6 bases). The ends were cut back, 5 bases at V and 4 bases at J, with 17 bases in the middle. Germline assignment: CDR1 SGHNT and CDR2 YENEEA. The CDR3 runs to 15 residues. CDR3 protein: CASSPRGGVPYGYTF. In DNA, the CDR3 is TGTGCCAGCAGCCCAAGGGGGGGCGTCCCCTATGGCTACACCTTC.

The chain carries TRBV27 and TRBJ2-7; TRBD1 agrees at 10 bases. J was trimmed by 4 bases and V by 8 bases; bases with no gene match: 5. CDR3 size: 13 residues. Germline V gene lookup returns CDR1 MNHEY and CDR2 SMNVEV (reference sequence). Here the CDR3 reads CASRGTGVYEQYF. CDR3 sequence (DNA): TGTGCCAGCCGGGGGACAGGGGTGTACGAGCAGTACTTC.

The chain is built from TRBV7-9 and TRBJ2-1, with 9 bases aligning to TRBD2. The CDR3 sequence is 17 residues long. Looked up from germline, CDR1 is SEHNR and CDR2 is FQNEAQ (reference sequence). The V and J ends lost 1 base and 2 bases, in that order; junction bases with no gene match: 6. The CDR3 DNA sequence: TGTGCCAGCAGCTTAGAAAGGCTAGCGGGGCCCTACAATGAGCAGTTCTTC. Its protein product is CASSLERLAGPYNEQFF.

This chain links TRBV14 with TRBJ2-7; the D call may be TRBD1 or TRBD2 (5 bases each). Between the trimmed V and J ends, which lost 0 bases and 1 base, there was a span of 10 bases. Germline V gene data show CDR1 as SGHDN and CDR2 as FVKESK. There are 15 residues in the CDR3. The CDR3 DNA reads TGTGCCAGCAGCCAAGAGTCGGGGCGTTCCTACGAGCAGTACTTC. It specifies CASSQESGRSYEQYF.